This T cell receptor beta chain was sequenced for a study of blood T cell repertoires in COVID-19. Looking at the study overall: Some COVID-19 samples were acute and others convalescent; all came from the United States, Italy and Spain.

This CDR3 has 14 amino acids. Germline V CDR1 and CDR2: KGHSH, LQKENI. Trimming removed 5 bases from V and 5 bases from J; junction bases left unmatched: 2. Clones were sequenced by immunoSEQ multiplex PCR, and TCRdb holds only the in-frame ones, with some missing. The sample includes more than 85,000 clones, more than 80% of them seen just once. Material for sequencing was peripheral blood. The V gene is TRBV18, the J gene TRBJ1-5, with TRBD1 identical over 11 bases. This TCR was sampled from a human donor in a cohort sampled during active COVID-19. CDR3 DNA sequence: TGTGCCAGCTCAAGGACAGGGGGCGATCAGCCCCAGCATTTT. It codes for CASSRTGGDQPQHF.